These 10 T cell receptor beta chains originate from one sample sequenced in a study of human T cells and chemical hapten exposure. MiXCR was run by TCRdb on the RACE reads, yielding one entry per CDR3 protein. There are under 200,000 distinct CDR3 sequences in the sample; about 14% occur only once, and 1.5% to 2% lies in the top ten. The time point: patch test 1, 2 weeks after DPC sensitization. Treatment indicated: therapeutic diphenylcyclopropenone sensitization with weekly scalp DPC. Source: whole blood, taken in connection with sensitization to the hapten diphenylcyclopropenone (DPC). These receptors were taken from a woman aged 25 to 39 with alopecia areata. Some clones in this sample may be carry-over from other donors' samples.

The chain joins TRBV7-6 to TRBJ2-3; TRBD2 agrees at 11 bases. Looked up from germline, CDR1 is SGHVS and CDR2 is FNYEAQ. J gave up 2 bases and V 5 bases, and 6 bases lay outside the gene matches. The CDR3 contains 16 residues. CDR3 bases: TGTGCCAGCAGCCTAATAGCGGGAGGGAACACAGATACGCAGTATTTT. Its protein is CASSLIAGGNTDTQYF.

The chain recombines TRBV28 with TRBJ2-7; 7 positions match TRBD1. Trimming at V came to 6 bases and at J to 6 bases, leaving 11 bases not matched to a gene. The CDR3 is 14 amino acids. CDR1 and CDR2 from the germline V gene are MDHEN and SYDVKM. The chain's CDR3 is CASRLDRSFGEQYF. CDR3 coding DNA: TGTGCCAGCAGACTGGACAGGTCATTCGGCGAGCAGTACTTC. The full variable domain, its missing parts supplied by reference TRBV28 and TRBJ2-7, is DVKVTQSSRYLVKRTGEKVFLECVQDMDHENMFWYRQDPGLGLRLIYFSYDVKMKEKGDIPEGYSVSREKKERFSLILESASTNQTSMYLCASRLDRSFGEQYFGPGTRLTVT.

The chain is built from TRBV3-1 and TRBJ2-7; TRBD2 is a possible D gene (6 bases). Trimming removed 2 bases from V and 0 bases from J, with 11 bases in between. This CDR3 has 15 residues. Germline assignment: CDR1 LGHDT and CDR2 YNNKEL (reference sequence). The CDR3: CASSQFQGLSYEQYF. Written as DNA, the CDR3 is TGTGCCAGCAGCCAATTTCAGGGACTCTCCTACGAGCAGTACTTC.

The chain links TRBV28 to TRBJ2-7; 8 bases line up with TRBD2. V shed 4 bases, J shed 2 bases, and the junction held 7 bases outside the gene matches. Germline assignment: CDR1 MDHEN and CDR2 SYDVKM. The CDR3 contains 15 residues. The DNA of the CDR3 is TGTGCCAGCAGTTCACGAAGCGGGAGCCCCTACGAGCAGTACTTC. This codes for CASSSRSGSPYEQYF. Using reference TRBV28 and TRBJ2-7 for the parts outside the CDR3, the full variable domain is DVKVTQSSRYLVKRTGEKVFLECVQDMDHENMFWYRQDPGLGLRLIYFSYDVKMKEKGDIPEGYSVSREKKERFSLILESASTNQTSMYLCASSSRSGSPYEQYFGPGTRLTVT.

This clonotype was counted only a few times. The gene calls are TRBV6-1 and TRBJ1-3, with no clear D. CDR1 and CDR2 (germline): MNHNS, SASEGT. This CDR3 has 15 residues. V was clipped by 2 bases and J by 4 bases, with 12 bases between them. DNA for the CDR3: TGTGCCAGCAGTGAATCCGGGCTAAAAGGAAACACCATATATTTT. It translates to CASSESGLKGNTIYF.

The chain employs TRBV7-2 and TRBJ2-3; unclear D gene. The germline V gene encodes CDR1 SGHTA and CDR2 FQGNSA. V shed 1 base and J shed 0 bases, with 11 bases lying between them. CDR3 length equals 16 residues. CDR3 DNA: TGTGCCAGCAGCTTAGATGTCCCCTCTAGCACAGATACGCAGTATTTT. Its translation: CASSLDVPSSTDTQYF.

This clonotype was observed a few times. This sequence joins TRBV5-1 and TRBJ2-2; TRBD2 aligns across 14 bases. Germline assignment: CDR1 SGHRS and CDR2 YFSETQ. Trimming cost V 4 bases and J 1 base; bases outside gene matches: 6. The CDR3 contains 18 residues. CDR3 nucleotide sequence: TGCGCCAGCAGCCCGGGACTAGCGGGGGCTAAGAACACCGGGGAGCTGTTTTTT. This sequence encodes CASSPGLAGAKNTGELFF.

The chain couples TRBV5-4 to TRBJ2-3; 8 nucleotides agree with TRBD2. Germline V CDR1 and CDR2: SGHNT, YYREEE (reference sequence). J lost 6 bases, V lost 4 bases, and 13 bases had no gene match. This CDR3 has 16 residues. The CDR3 protein is CASSQGSGTRHDTQYF. In nucleotides, the CDR3 is TGTGCCAGCAGCCAAGGATCCGGGACTAGGCATGATACGCAGTATTTT.

This clonotype was seen at least ten times. The chain is built from TRBV12-3 or TRBV12-4 and TRBJ1-5; TRBD1 is a possible D gene (5 bases). The V end was cut by 2 bases, the J end by 0 bases, with 5 bases between. The CDR3 extends over 14 amino acids. The CDR3 region is CASSLQGSNQPQHF. CDR3 DNA: TGTGCCAGCAGTTTACAGGGTAGCAATCAGCCCCAGCATTTT.

This clonotype has just a few counts. The chain joins TRBV28 to TRBJ2-3; D possibly corresponds to TRBD1 (7 bases). V was trimmed by 5 bases and J by 6 bases, leaving 9 bases between them. There are 12 residues in the CDR3. CDR1 and CDR2 from the germline V gene are MDHEN and SYDVKM. The CDR3 nucleotides read TGTGCCAGCAGTCAGGGGGGCGATACGCAGTATTTT. It is translated as CASSQGGDTQYF.